This TCR beta chain stems from a study of T-cell memory formation after mild COVID-19. Whole-study findings and limits: Contracting CD4+ clones lay largely in CM and EM, with CD8+ ones residing in EMRA. Confirmation of SARS-CoV-2 specificity was lacking for second-wave clones peaking day 37.

Amplification by 5'RACE using constant-segment primers produced TCR alpha and TCR beta cDNA libraries that carried sample barcodes and UMIs. TCRdb independently ran MiXCR on the 5' RACE reads; one entry per CDR3 protein. The sample has just under 550,000 distinct CDR3 sequences, around 21% seen once. Remarks on this clonotype: Its antigen is undetermined.

This clonotype originated in an adult woman who had mild COVID-19 (a few samples of this study predate the infection). Cell type and time point are not known. The sample comprised PBMCs or a T cell subset sorted from them (not recorded which).

The CDR3 coding sequence is TGCGCCAGCAGCCCTTATCACGGTGGGGGACAAGAGACCCAGTACTTC. Translating gives CASSPYHGGGQETQYF. The genes are TRBV5-1 and TRBJ2-5; the D gene could be TRBD1 or TRBD2 (5 bases each). The CDR3 runs 16 residues. Germline lookup yields CDR1 SGHRS and CDR2 YFSETQ. Trimming removed 4 bases at V and 2 bases at J, with 18 bases between.